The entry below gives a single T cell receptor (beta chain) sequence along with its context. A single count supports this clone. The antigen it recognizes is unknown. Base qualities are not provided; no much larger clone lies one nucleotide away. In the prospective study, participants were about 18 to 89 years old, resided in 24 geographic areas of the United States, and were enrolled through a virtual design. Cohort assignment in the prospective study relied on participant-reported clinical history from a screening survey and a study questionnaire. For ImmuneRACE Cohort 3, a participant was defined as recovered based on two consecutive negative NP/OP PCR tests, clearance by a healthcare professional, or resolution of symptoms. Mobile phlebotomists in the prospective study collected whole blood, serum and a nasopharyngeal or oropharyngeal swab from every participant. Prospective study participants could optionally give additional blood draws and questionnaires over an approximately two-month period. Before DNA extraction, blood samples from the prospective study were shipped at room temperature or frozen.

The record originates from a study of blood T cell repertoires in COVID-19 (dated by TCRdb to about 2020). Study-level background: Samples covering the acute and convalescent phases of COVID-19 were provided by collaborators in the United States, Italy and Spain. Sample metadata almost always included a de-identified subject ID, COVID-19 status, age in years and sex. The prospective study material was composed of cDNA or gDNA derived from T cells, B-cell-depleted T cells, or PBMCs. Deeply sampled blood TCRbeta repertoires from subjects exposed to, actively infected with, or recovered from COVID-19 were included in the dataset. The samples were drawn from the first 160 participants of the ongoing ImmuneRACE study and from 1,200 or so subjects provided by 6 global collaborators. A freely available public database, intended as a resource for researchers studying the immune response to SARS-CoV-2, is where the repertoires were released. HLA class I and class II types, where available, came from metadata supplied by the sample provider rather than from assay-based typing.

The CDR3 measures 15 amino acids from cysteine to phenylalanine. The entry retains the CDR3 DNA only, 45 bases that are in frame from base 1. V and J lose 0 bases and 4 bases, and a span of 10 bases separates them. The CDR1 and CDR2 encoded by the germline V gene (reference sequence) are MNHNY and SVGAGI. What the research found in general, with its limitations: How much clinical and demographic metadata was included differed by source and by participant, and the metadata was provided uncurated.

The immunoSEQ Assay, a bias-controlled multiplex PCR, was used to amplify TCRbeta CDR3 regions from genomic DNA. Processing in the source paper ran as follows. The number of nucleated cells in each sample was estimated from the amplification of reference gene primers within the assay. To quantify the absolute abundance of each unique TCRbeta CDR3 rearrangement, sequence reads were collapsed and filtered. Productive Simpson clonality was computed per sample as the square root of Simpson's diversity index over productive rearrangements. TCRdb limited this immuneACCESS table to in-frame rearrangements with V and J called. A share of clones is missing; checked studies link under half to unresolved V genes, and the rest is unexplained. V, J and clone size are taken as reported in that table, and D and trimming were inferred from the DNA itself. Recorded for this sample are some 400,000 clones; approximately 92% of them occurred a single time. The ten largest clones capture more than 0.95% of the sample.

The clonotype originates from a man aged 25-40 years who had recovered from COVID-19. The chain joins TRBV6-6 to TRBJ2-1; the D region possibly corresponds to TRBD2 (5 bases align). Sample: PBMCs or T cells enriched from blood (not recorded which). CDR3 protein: CASSYSIGVYNEQFF. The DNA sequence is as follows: TGTGCCAGCAGTTACTCGATCGGGGTTTACAATGAGCAGTTCTTC.